Each of the 2 T cell receptor beta chains below was sequenced from the same sample in a study of T cells in localized non-small cell lung cancer. TCRdb keeps only in-frame clones here, not all; method: immunoSEQ multiplex PCR. Of tens of thousands of clones listed, over 75% are singletons. Sequencing was performed on peripheral blood, taken before any cancer treatment. Receptor source: a male donor at least 60 years old with stage III squamous cell lung carcinoma.

V and J are TRBV5-5 and TRBJ2-1, with D possibly matching TRBD1 (6 bases). V was pared by 0 bases and J by 4 bases, with 8 bases between. The CDR3 sequence is 14 residues long. Germline loops: CDR1 SGHKS, CDR2 YYEKEE (reference sequence). The CDR3 loop is CASSLGTEYNEQFF. CDR3 DNA sequence: TGTGCCAGCAGCTTGGGGACAGAGTACAATGAGCAGTTCTTC.

This clone was recorded once. V usage is TRBV5-4 and J usage is TRBJ2-1; 14 nucleotides line up with TRBD2. Germline V gene lookup returns CDR1 SGHNT and CDR2 YYREEE (reference sequence). The CDR3 contains 17 residues. The V segment lost 4 bases and the J segment 4 bases; nucleotides outside the gene matches: 7. The CDR3 DNA reads as TGTGCCAGCAGCACGGGGACTAGCGGGGGCCTTTACAATGAGCAGTTCTTC. Its protein is CASSTGTSGGLYNEQFF. Full variable domain (missing parts from reference TRBV5-4 and TRBJ2-1): ETGVTQSPTHLIKTRGQQVTLRCSSQSGHNTVSWYQQALGQGPQFIFQYYREEENGRGNFPPRFSGLQFPNYSSELNVNALELDDSALYLCASSTGTSGGLYNEQFFGPGTRLTVL.